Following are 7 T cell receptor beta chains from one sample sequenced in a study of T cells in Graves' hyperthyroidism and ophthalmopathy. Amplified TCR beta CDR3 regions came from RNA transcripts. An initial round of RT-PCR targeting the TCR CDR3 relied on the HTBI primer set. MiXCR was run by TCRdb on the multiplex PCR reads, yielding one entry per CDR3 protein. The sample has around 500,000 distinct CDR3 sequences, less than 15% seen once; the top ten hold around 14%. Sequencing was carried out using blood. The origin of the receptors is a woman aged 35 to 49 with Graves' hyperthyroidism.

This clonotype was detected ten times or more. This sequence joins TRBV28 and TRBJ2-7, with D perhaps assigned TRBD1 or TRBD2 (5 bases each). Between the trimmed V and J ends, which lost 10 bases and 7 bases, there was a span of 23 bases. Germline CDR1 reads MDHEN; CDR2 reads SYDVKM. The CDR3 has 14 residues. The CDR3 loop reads CAIQRSGLPTEQYF. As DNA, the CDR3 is TGTGCCATCCAAAGGTCGGGGCTACCCACGGAGCAGTACTTC.

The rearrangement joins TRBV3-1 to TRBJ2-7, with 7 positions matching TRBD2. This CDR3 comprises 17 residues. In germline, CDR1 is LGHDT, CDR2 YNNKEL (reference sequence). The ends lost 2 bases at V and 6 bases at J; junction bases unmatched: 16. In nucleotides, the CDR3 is TGTGCCAGCAGCCAATTATTCGCCGGGACCTCGGGAGGCGAGCAGTACTTC. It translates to CASSQLFAGTSGGEQYF.

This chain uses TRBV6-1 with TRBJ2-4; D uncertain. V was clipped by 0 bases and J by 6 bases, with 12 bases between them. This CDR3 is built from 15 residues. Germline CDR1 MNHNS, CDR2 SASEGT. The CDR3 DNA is TGTGCCAGCAGTGAAGCGCCGAGATTTGGAAACATTCAGTACTTC. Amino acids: CASSEAPRFGNIQYF.

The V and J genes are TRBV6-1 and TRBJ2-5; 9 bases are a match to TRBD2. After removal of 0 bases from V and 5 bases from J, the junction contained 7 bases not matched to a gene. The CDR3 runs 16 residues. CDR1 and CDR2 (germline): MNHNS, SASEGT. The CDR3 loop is CASSEAIAGVWETQYF. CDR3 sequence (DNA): TGTGCCAGCAGTGAAGCCATAGCGGGAGTATGGGAGACCCAGTACTTC.

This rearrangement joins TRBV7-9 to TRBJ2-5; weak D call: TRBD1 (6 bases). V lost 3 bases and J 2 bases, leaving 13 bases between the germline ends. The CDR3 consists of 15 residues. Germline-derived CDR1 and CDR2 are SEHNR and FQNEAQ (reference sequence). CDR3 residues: CASSFFGQSQETQYF. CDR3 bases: TGTGCCAGCAGCTTTTTCGGACAGTCACAAGAGACCCAGTACTTC.

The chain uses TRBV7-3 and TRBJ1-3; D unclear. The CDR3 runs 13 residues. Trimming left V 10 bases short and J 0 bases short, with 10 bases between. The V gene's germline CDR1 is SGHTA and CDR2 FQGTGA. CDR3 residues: CATSTNSGNTIYF. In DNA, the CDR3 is TGTGCCACATCTACCAACTCTGGAAACACCATATATTTT.

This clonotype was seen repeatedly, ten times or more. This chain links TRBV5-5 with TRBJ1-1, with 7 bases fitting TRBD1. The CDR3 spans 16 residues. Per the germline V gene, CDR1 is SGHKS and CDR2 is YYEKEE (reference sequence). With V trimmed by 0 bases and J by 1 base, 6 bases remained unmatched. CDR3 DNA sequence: TGTGCCAGCAGCTTGGGGGGGACAGTTCAGAACACTGAAGCTTTCTTT. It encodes CASSLGGTVQNTEAFF. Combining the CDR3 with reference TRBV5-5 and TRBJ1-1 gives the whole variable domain DAGVTQSPTHLIKTRGQQVTLRCSPISGHKSVSWYQQVLGQGPQFIFQYYEKEERGRGNFPDRFSARQFPNYSSELNVNALLLGDSALYLCASSLGGTVQNTEAFFGQGTRLTVV.